These 18 T cell receptor beta chains were sequenced from one sample in a study of blood T cells in healthy people across ages. It was with a sample-barcoded 5' primer and a J-beta primer mix that a second PCR of roughly 7 to 12 cycles was run. TCRdb itself ran the 5' RACE reads through MiXCR, one entry per CDR3 protein. This sample has about 830,000 distinct CDR3 sequences; 60% to 80% occur once, and the top ten carry 25% to 35%. The sequenced sample was blood. Receptors originate from a man in his thirties or forties in good health.

This clonotype was found a few times. V and J are TRBV27 and TRBJ2-7; D not certain. V was clipped by 2 bases and J by 2 bases, with 7 bases between them. The germline V gene has CDR1 MNHEY and CDR2 SMNVEV (reference sequence). This CDR3 has 13 residues. In DNA form, the CDR3 reads TGTGCCAGCAGTTTAAAGCGCGCCTACGAGCAGTACTTC. The encoded protein is CASSLKRAYEQYF.

J is TRBJ2-4 and V is TRBV2; unclear D gene. TRBJ2-7 matches the DNA end more closely, so the J call is doubtful. The CDR3 spans 12 residues. In germline, CDR1 is SNHLY, CDR2 FYNNEI. The CDR3 DNA is TGTGCCAGCAGGGCAGGAGACTACGAGCAGTACTTC. It encodes CASRAGDYEQYF.

The CDR3 DNA follows: TGTGCCAGCAGTTTCCTAGCGGGGGGCAATCTATACAATGAGCAGTACTTC. Protein sequence: CASSFLAGGNLYNEQYF. The V gene is TRBV28, the J gene TRBJ2-1; 11 bases match TRBD2. The end of the DNA is better explained by TRBJ2-7, so the J call may be wrong. The V gene's germline CDR1 is MDHEN and CDR2 SYDVKM. The CDR3 length is 17 residues.

The J gene is TRBJ2-5, the V gene TRBV15; either TRBD1 or TRBD2 may supply D (5 bases each). Trimming removed 1 base at V and 2 bases at J, with 23 bases between. Germline V gene lookup returns CDR1 LNHNV and CDR2 YYDKDF (reference sequence). CDR3 length: 19 amino acids. CDR3 amino acids: CATSRGGFSGPTYQETQYF. The CDR3 region has the DNA TGTGCCACCAGCAGAGGGGGGTTTTCAGGGCCCACCTATCAAGAGACCCAGTACTTC.

The chain is built from TRBV20-1 and TRBJ2-3; 12 bases are shared with TRBD2. The CDR3 has 15 residues. Germline V CDR1 and CDR2: DFQATT, SNEGSKA (reference sequence). V lost 0 bases to trimming and J lost 4 bases; unmatched junction nucleotides: 2. CDR3 loop: CSARDRLAGADTQYF. Written as DNA, the CDR3 is TGCAGTGCTAGAGATAGACTAGCGGGGGCAGATACGCAGTATTTT.

The CDR3 region is CATSRGQVEATGYTF. Written as DNA, the CDR3 is TGTGCCACCAGCAGAGGACAGGTTGAGGCAACTGGCTACACCTTC. J is TRBJ1-2 and V is TRBV15; the D gene is possibly TRBD1 (6 bases). The CDR3 is made up of 15 amino acids. Trimming pared 1 base from V and 7 bases from J, leaving 16 bases between. CDR1 and CDR2 from the germline V gene are LNHNV and YYDKDF (reference sequence).

The chain recombines TRBV3-1 with TRBJ2-2, with 8 bases aligning to TRBD2. CDR3 length equals 16 residues. Trimming removed 4 bases from V and 3 bases from J; junction bases left unmatched: 7. The germline CDR1 and CDR2 sequences are LGHDT and YNNKEL (reference sequence). In DNA, the CDR3 is TGTGCCAGCAGCCCTCAACCCGGGGGGGACACCGGGGAGCTGTTTTTT. The encoded protein is CASSPQPGGDTGELFF.

This clonotype was detected only a few times. The gene calls are TRBV2 and TRBJ2-5; tentatively, D is TRBD1 (6 bases). Germline V gives CDR1 SNHLY, CDR2 FYNNEI. V was trimmed by 7 bases and J by 2 bases, leaving 11 bases between them. The CDR3 contains 13 residues. CDR3 coding DNA: TGTGCCAGCACCAGGGGTCAGCAAGAGACCCAGTACTTC. Amino acid sequence: CASTRGQQETQYF.

The chain couples TRBV27 to TRBJ1-5; the D gene is possibly TRBD1 (5 bases). The V gene lost 4 bases and the J gene lost 0 bases, with 16 bases spanning the gap. The germline gives CDR1 MNHEY, CDR2 SMNVEV (reference sequence). The length of the CDR3 is 17 residues. The CDR3 DNA reads TGTGCCAGCAGTTCTTATGGGGGATACCATAGCAATCAGCCCCAGCATTTT. Translated: CASSSYGGYHSNQPQHF.

The rearrangement joins TRBV28 to TRBJ1-2, with no clear D. V was pared by 6 bases and J by 8 bases, with 28 bases between. Germline V gene sequence: CDR1 MDHEN, CDR2 SYDVKM. The CDR3 has 17 residues. The CDR3 loop reads CASRLDHMTRRRNGYTF. The DNA for the CDR3 is TGTGCCAGCAGGCTAGACCACATGACCCGCCGAAGAAACGGCTACACCTTC.

The gene calls are TRBV10-3 and TRBJ2-7; D gene unclear. Trimming stripped 3 bases from V and 2 bases from J, with 5 bases between. The germline V gene encodes CDR1 ENHRY and CDR2 SYGVKD. The CDR3 sequence is 12 residues long. DNA of the CDR3: TGTGCCATCAGTGACAACCCCTACGAGCAGTACTTC. It is translated as CAISDNPYEQYF.

V usage is TRBV10-3 and J usage is TRBJ2-7, with TRBD1 identical over 8 bases. CDR1 ENHRY and CDR2 SYGVKD come from the germline V gene. This CDR3 region has 13 residues. The J segment lost 5 bases and the V segment lost 6 bases, leaving 6 bases of the junction unmatched. CDR3 sequence (DNA): TGTGCCATCAGCGGACAGGGTAATCACGAGCAGTACTTC. This codes for CAISGQGNHEQYF.

The V call is TRBV12-3 or TRBV12-4, the J call TRBJ2-1; 11 positions agree with TRBD2. Trimming removed 6 bases from V and 12 bases from J; junction bases left unmatched: 16. The CDR3 sequence is 16 residues long. The CDR3 spells CASSQTPPGLAGGQFF. CDR3 DNA: TGTGCCAGCAGCCAAACCCCTCCCGGGCTAGCGGGGGGGCAGTTCTTC.

This chain uses TRBV24-1 with TRBJ1-2, with 11 bases fitting TRBD1. CDR1 is KGHDR, CDR2 SFDVKD, per germline. The CDR3 covers 16 residues. The V segment lost 0 bases and the J segment 5 bases; nucleotides outside the gene matches: 4. CDR3 sequence (DNA): TGTGCCACCAGTGATTTGGGACAGGGGGCCCGGTATGGCTACACCTTC. This sequence encodes CATSDLGQGARYGYTF.

The rearrangement uses TRBV7-9 and TRBJ1-1, with D possibly matching TRBD1 (5 bases). V lost 5 bases to trimming and J lost 1 base, with 26 bases between them. This CDR3 is built from 19 residues. Germline V lookup: CDR1 SEHNR, CDR2 FQNEAQ (reference sequence). The CDR3 DNA follows: TGTGCCAGCAGCCACGGGACGTCCACTCTTGGGACTCAGAACACTGAAGCTTTCTTT. Protein sequence: CASSHGTSTLGTQNTEAFF.

The CDR3 protein is CASSDRGPGEQYF. In DNA, the CDR3 is TGTGCCAGCAGCGACAGGGGACCTGGGGAGCAGTACTTC. The rearrangement joins TRBV6-2 or TRBV6-3 to TRBJ2-7; 8 bases agree with TRBD1. V dropped 6 bases and J dropped 7; count of bases not matched to a gene: 8. Per the germline V gene, CDR1 is MNHEY and CDR2 is SVGEGT. The CDR3 covers 13 residues.

This chain links TRBV5-1 with TRBJ1-1, with unresolved D. Germline CDR1 and CDR2: SGHRS and YFSETQ. V lost 0 bases and J lost 2, with 14 bases in between. The CDR3 totals 16 residues. The CDR3 DNA reads as TGCGCCAGCAGCTTGGACCGTCTAGCGGGAAACACTGAAGCTTTCTTT. The encoded protein is CASSLDRLAGNTEAFF.

This chain joins TRBV9 and TRBJ2-5; 10 nucleotides align to TRBD1. The J call may be mistaken, given a closer DNA end match to TRBJ2-7. The CDR3 sequence is 15 residues long. In germline, CDR1 is SGDLS, CDR2 YYNGEE. The CDR3 DNA reads as TGTGCCAGCAGCGGAAGCGGGGACAGGGGCTACGAGCAGTACTTC. Its translation: CASSGSGDRGYEQYF.